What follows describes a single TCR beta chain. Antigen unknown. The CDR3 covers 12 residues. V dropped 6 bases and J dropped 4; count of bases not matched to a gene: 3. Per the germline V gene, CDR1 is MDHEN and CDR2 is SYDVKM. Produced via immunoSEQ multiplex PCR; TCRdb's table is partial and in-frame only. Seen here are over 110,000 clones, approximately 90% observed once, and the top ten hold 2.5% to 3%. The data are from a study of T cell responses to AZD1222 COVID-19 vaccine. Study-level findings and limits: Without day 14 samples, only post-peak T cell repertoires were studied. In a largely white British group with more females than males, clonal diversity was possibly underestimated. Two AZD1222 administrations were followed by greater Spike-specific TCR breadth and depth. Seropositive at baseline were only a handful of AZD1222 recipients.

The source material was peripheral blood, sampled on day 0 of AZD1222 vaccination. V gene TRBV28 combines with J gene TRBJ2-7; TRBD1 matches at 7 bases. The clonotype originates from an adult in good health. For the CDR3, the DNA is TGTGCCAGCAGGGACAGGAGGTACGAGCAGTACTTC. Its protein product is CASRDRRYEQYF.